This is a list of T cell receptor beta chains from one sample in a study of response to subunit inactivated influenza vaccine. TCRdb called the RT-PCR reads again in MiXCR, with one record for every CDR3 protein. The sample has approximately 500,000 distinct CDR3 sequences, around 21% seen once. This sample was shared with a second study, whose subject was T cells expressing NK-cell markers.

The starting material was CD4+ T cells sorted from PBMCs, obtained about 13 days after vaccination. Every receptor here comes from a man between 45 and 60 years old who received an inactivated influenza vaccine. CDR3s leave out the opening cysteine and the closing phenylalanine or tryptophan. Each record gives: V gene, J gene, CDR3 protein.

TRBV29-1	TRBJ1-2	SGKVTGRYGYT
TRBV7-2	TRBJ2-5	ASSSIPSGILETQY
TRBV14	TRBJ1-5	ASSPDAVIQPQH
TRBV6-1	TRBJ2-2	ASYKSRGIGELF
TRBV4-1	TRBJ2-4	ASSQVPGSSIGKNIQY
TRBV19	TRBJ2-5	ASSMGETQY
TRBV30	TRBJ2-3	AWSVTGDTQY
TRBV20-1	TRBJ2-7	SASPVVAGKSYEQY
TRBV4-2	TRBJ1-2	ASSQEDQDGRYT
TRBV7-2	TRBJ1-3	ASSPRGRNTIY
TRBV29-1	TRBJ2-7	SAMGLAGEQY
TRBV28	TRBJ2-1	ASRGNQGARSNEQF
TRBV28	TRBJ2-3	ASSRVRGQDTQY
TRBV24-1	TRBJ2-3	ATSDFGTGTVTDTQY
TRBV29-1	TRBJ1-1	SVEMGDTPFVAF
TRBV7-9	TRBJ2-1	ASSLGVTGQGDDEQF